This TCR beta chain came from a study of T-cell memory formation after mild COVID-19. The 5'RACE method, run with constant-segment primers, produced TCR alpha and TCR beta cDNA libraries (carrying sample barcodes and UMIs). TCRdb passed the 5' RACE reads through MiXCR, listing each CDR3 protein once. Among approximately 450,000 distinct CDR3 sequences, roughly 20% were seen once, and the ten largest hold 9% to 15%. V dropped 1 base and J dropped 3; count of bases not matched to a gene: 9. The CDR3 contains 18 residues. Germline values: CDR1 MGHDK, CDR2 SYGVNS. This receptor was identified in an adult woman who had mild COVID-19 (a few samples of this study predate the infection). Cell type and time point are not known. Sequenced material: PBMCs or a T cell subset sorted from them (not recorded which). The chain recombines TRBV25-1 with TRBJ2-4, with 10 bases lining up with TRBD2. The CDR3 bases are TGTGCCAGCAGTGAATGGGGAGCGGGAGGGTACGGCAAAAACATTCAGTACTTC. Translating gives CASSEWGAGGYGKNIQYF.